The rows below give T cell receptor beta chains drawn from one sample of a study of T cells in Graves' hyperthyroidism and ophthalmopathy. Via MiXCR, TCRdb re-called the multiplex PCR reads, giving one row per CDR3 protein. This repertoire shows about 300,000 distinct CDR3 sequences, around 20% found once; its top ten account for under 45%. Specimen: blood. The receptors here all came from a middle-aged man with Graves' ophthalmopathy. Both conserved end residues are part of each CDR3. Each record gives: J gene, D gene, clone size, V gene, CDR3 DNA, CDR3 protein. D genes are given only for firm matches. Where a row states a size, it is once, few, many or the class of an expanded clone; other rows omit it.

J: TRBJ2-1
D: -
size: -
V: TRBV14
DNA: TGTGCCAGCAGCCCCGCGGGACTGACCTACAATGAGCAGTTCTTC
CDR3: CASSPAGLTYNEQFF

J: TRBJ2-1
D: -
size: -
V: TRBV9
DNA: TGTACCAGCAGCGTAGAGGTTACCTCCTACAATGAGCAGTTCTTC
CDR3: CTSSVEVTSYNEQFF

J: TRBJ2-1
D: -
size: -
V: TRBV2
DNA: TGTGCCAGCACTGGCGGGAAGGTCTATGAGCAGTTCTTC
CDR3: CASTGGKVYEQFF

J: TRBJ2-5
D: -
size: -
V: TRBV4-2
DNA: TGTGCCAGCAGCACCAGTAGGGAGACCCAGTACTTC
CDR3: CASSTSRETQYF

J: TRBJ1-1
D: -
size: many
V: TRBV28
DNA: TGTGCCAGTAAGGGGGACACTGAAGCTTTCTTT
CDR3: CASKGDTEAFF

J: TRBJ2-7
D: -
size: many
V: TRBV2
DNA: TGTGCCAGCGCCCCGGGTAGCGGAATCTACGAGCAGTACTTC
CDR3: CASAPGSGIYEQYF

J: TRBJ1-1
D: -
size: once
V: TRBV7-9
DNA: TGTGCCAGCACCCCACAAGGGGGGGCTTCGACTGAAGCTTTCTTT
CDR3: CASTPQGGASTEAFF

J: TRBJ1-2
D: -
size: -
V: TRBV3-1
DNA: TGTGCCAGCAGCCGTCGAGGGGAGGAGAGCTACACCTTC
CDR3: CASSRRGEESYTF

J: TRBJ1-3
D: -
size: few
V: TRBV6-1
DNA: TGTGCCAGCAGCGGACAGACTGGAAACACCATATATTTT
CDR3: CASSGQTGNTIYF

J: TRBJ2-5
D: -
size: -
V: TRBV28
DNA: TGTGCCAGCAGTAGGGGAAGGATGCAAGAGACCCAGTACTTC
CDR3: CASSRGRMQETQYF

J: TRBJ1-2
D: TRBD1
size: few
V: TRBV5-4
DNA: TGTGCCAGCAGCAGAGAGAACAGGGGAAACTATGGCTACACCTTC
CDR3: CASSRENRGNYGYTF

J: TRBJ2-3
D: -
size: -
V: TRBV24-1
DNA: TGTGCCACCAGAGGCGGCAGCAGAGATACGCAGTATTTT
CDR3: CATRGGSRDTQYF

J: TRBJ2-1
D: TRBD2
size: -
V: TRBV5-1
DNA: TGCGCCAGCAGCTTACTCCCGGGACTAGCGGGAGCCGCGGTGACCTACAATGAGCAGTTCTTC
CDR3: CASSLLPGLAGAAVTYNEQFF

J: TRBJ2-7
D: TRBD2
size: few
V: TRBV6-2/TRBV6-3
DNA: TGTGCCAGCAGTTACTCTGTTGCGGGAGGTGGTGGCGAGCAGTACTTC
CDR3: CASSYSVAGGGGEQYF

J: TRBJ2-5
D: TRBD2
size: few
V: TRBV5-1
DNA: TGCGCCAGCAGCGCACTAGCGGGAGTTCGGGAGACCCAGTACTTC
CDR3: CASSALAGVRETQYF

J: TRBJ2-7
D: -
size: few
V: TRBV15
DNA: TGTGCCACCAGCAGAGATAGGCAGTCGGAGGGCGAGCAGTACTTC
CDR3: CATSRDRQSEGEQYF

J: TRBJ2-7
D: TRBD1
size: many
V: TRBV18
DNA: TGTGCCAGCTCACCACGGTGGACAGGGAAGTACGAGCAGTACTTC
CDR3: CASSPRWTGKYEQYF

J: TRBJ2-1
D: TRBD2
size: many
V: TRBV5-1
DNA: TGCGCCAGCAGCTTGGGGACGGCGGGAGTAGATGAGCAGTTCTTC
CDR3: CASSLGTAGVDEQFF

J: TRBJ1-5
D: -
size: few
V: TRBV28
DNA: TGTGCCAGCAATTGGGGTGGGGAGCCCCAGCATTTT
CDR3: CASNWGGEPQHF

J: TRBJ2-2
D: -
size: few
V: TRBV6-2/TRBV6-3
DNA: TGTGCCAGCAGCTCCATTGGAACTAGTACTACCGGGGAGCTGTTTTTT
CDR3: CASSSIGTSTTGELFF